The rows below give T cell receptor beta chains drawn from one sample of a study of Tregs in tolerant kidney transplant recipients. This table comes from immunoSEQ multiplex PCR, and its TCRdb copy is limited to in-frame clones, with some not included. The sample shows 90,000 or so clones, 90% to 95% of them seen only once. The specimen was CD8+ T cells from blood. The receptors here all came from a human donor in good health. CDR3s include the opening cysteine and the closing phenylalanine or tryptophan. A D gene is named only where the DNA matches it firmly. Size is stated for part of the rows, as once, few or many counts, or as a class when the clone is expanded.

TGTGCCACAGTGAGGGAGGACCACAATGAGCAGTTCTTC	CATVREDHNEQFF	NA	TRBJ2-1	NA	TRBV10-3
TGTGCCAGCAGGTCGGGGACCCCCACCCCCAATGAGCAGTTCTTC	CASRSGTPTPNEQFF	NA	TRBJ2-1	NA	TRBV5-4
TGTGCCAGCAGTTTAGGCAGTTTCTGGGAGACCCAGTACTTC	CASSLGSFWETQYF	NA	TRBJ2-5	NA	TRBV27
TGCAGCGTTGTTGAATTCTATGGCTACACCTTC	CSVVEFYGYTF	NA	TRBJ1-2	NA	TRBV29-1
TGTGCCAGCAGTTTAGTCGGTTACGTGGGTGAGCCTCCGGGGAATGGCTACACCTTC	CASSLVGYVGEPPGNGYTF	NA	TRBJ1-2	NA	TRBV28
TGTGCCAGCAGCTCGTTTAGGAGCGGGACACGGAGGCCCACTGAAGCTTTCTTT	CASSSFRSGTRRPTEAFF	NA	TRBJ1-1	NA	TRBV7-6
TGTGCCAGCAGCCCCCCCGGGACTAGTCCCATCGATGAGCAGTTCTTC	CASSPPGTSPIDEQFF	TRBD2	TRBJ2-1	NA	TRBV5-4
TGTGCCGGCAGCTCAAAAGGTGGAACCTATGGCTACACCTTC	CAGSSKGGTYGYTF	NA	TRBJ1-2	NA	TRBV7-9
TGTGCCAGCAGCTTAGCGCAGGGGGATCAGCCCCAGCATTTT	CASSLAQGDQPQHF	TRBD1	TRBJ1-5	once	TRBV7-6
TGTGCCAGCCTAGCGGGGGTGATGTACTTC	CASLAGVMYF	TRBD2	TRBJ2-7	few	TRBV6-6
TGTGCCACCAGCAGAGATCCAGAGGGAAGGGGTACCGGGGAGCTGTTTTTT	CATSRDPEGRGTGELFF	NA	TRBJ2-2	NA	TRBV15
TGTGCCAGTAGTATTAGCGGGGAGTACAATGAGCAGTTCTTC	CASSISGEYNEQFF	TRBD2	TRBJ2-1	NA	TRBV19
TGCAGCGTTGAGGCTTTCCGGGACGGCCCCTACAATGAGCAGTTCTTC	CSVEAFRDGPYNEQFF	NA	TRBJ2-1	NA	TRBV29-1
TGTGCCAGCAGTGGGAATACCTACAATGAGCAGTTCTTC	CASSGNTYNEQFF	NA	TRBJ2-1	NA	TRBV27
TGTGCCAGCAGTTTATTTAGGGGGGGAGAGACCCAGTACTTC	CASSLFRGGETQYF	NA	TRBJ2-5	NA	TRBV27
TGTGCCAGCAGTTCCGGGGCAGACAATCAGCCCCAGCATTTT	CASSSGADNQPQHF	NA	TRBJ1-5	few	TRBV27
TGTGCCAGCAGCTTAGGGACAGGGGCTGAAGCTTTCTTT	CASSLGTGAEAFF	TRBD1	TRBJ1-1	once	TRBV7-2
TGTGCCAGCAGCTTAGCGGCCAGGACAGGGGAAAGGGCTTTCTTT	CASSLAARTGERAFF	TRBD1	TRBJ1-1	NA	TRBV7-9
TGTGCCAGCAGTGACCCCTGGCAGTCTGGGCAGCCCCAGCATTTT	CASSDPWQSGQPQHF	NA	TRBJ1-5	NA	TRBV27
TGTGCCAGCAGCTTAAGGACAGGGGTGGACTACGAGCAGTACTTC	CASSLRTGVDYEQYF	TRBD1	TRBJ2-7	NA	TRBV27
TGTGCCAGCAGCTCCGGGACTAGCGGGATTCCGGCCTTC	CASSSGTSGIPAF	TRBD2	TRBJ2-7	NA	TRBV7-8
TGTGCCAGCAGCTTATCGGGGACGAACACTGAAGCTTTCTTT	CASSLSGTNTEAFF	NA	TRBJ1-1	NA	TRBV7-9
TGCGCCAGCAGCTTTGGGGCAGGGGCGGACTATGGCTACACCTTC	CASSFGAGADYGYTF	NA	TRBJ1-2	NA	TRBV5-1
TGTGCCAGCAGTAGACGGGACAGGGGTGGACCAATCGAAGCTTTCTTT	CASSRRDRGGPIEAFF	TRBD1	TRBJ1-1	NA	TRBV2
TGTGCCAGCAGTGAAGAAATTATTCCGGGTCGGATCGAGACCCAGTACTTC	CASSEEIIPGRIETQYF	NA	TRBJ2-5	NA	TRBV6-1
TGTGCCAGCAGCACAAAGGGGGCGGGAAACTATGGCTACACCTTC	CASSTKGAGNYGYTF	TRBD1	TRBJ1-2	NA	TRBV7-8
TGTGCCAGCAGCTTAGGGACAGGGATGGCGAACACTGAAGCTTTCTTT	CASSLGTGMANTEAFF	TRBD1	TRBJ1-1	NA	TRBV7-9